This TCR beta chain came from a study of blood T cell repertoires in COVID-19. This clone was seen once. CDR1 is MGHRA and CDR2 is YSYEKL in the germline V gene. CDR3 length equals 16 residues. Trimming cost V 0 bases and J 10 bases; bases outside gene matches: 7. Assay used: immunoSEQ multiplex PCR; TCRdb lists only in-frame clones, some missing. The sample holds 500,000 or so clones, about 90% seen once. Participants were aged about 18 to 95 years, lived in 25 or so US areas, and enrolled virtually. The V gene is TRBV4-1, the J gene TRBJ2-1; 12 positions match TRBD2. The TCR was taken from a woman aged 18-35 years who had recovered from COVID-19. What was sequenced was PBMCs or T cells enriched from blood (not recorded which). CDR3 protein: CASSQESSGGAGEQFF. Written as DNA, the CDR3 is TGCGCCAGCAGCCAAGAGTCTAGCGGGGGGGCGGGAGAGCAGTTCTTC.